The clone carrying this T cell receptor beta chain has a count of ten or more. Antigen specificity is unknown. These data originate in a study of T cells after yellow fever vaccination. MiXCR was run by TCRdb on the 5' RACE reads, yielding one entry per CDR3 protein. The sample has some 350,000 distinct CDR3 sequences, around 3.9% seen once. V was cut by 2 bases and J by 0 bases, with 10 bases left in between. Germline CDR1 LGHNA, CDR2 YSLEER. CDR3 size: 15 residues. The study's findings and limits: There was a small share of clonotypes that showed up in both the CD4 and CD8 compartments. Abundant clonotypes from the bulk population could contaminate FACS-sorted repertoires. On re-exposure, the response was weaker but peaked faster, at day 5 versus 15.

The chain joins TRBV4-3 to TRBJ1-2; no firm D call. The clonotype originates from a man aged 18-30 years who received the YFV17D yellow fever vaccine. The specimen was PBMCs, collected 5 days after the yellow fever booster vaccination. The CDR3 DNA is TGCGCCAGCAGCCAAATGGCAGGAGCTAACTATGGCTACACCTTC. Residues: CASSQMAGANYGYTF.